This is a list of T cell receptor beta chains from one sample in a study of OX40 agonist ivuxolimab in advanced cancers. Produced via immunoSEQ multiplex PCR; TCRdb's table is partial and in-frame only. The sample contains roughly 48,000 clones, 79% of which appear only once. The material sequenced was CD4+ or CD8+ T cells sorted from blood, taken in a trial of the OX40 agonist ivuxolimab. These receptors were taken from an adult with an advanced solid tumor such as melanoma, head and neck, liver or kidney cancer. The CDR3 runs from the conserved cysteine through the conserved F or W. The D gene is left open where the match is weak. Only some rows state a clone size, as once, few, many or a class for expanded clones.

>-|TRBV27|TRBJ2-3|-
CASSARSWGLMTQYF
TGTGCCAGCAGTGCCCGGTCTTGGGGATTGATGACGCAGTATTTT
>TRBD1|TRBV6-1|TRBJ1-5|-
CASRTGGSNQPQHF
TGTGCCAGCAGGACAGGGGGGAGCAATCAGCCCCAGCATTTT
>-|TRBV7-9|TRBJ1-6|once
CASSLNTGGPPYNSPLHF
TGTGCCAGCAGCTTGAACACTGGGGGGCCTCCATATAATTCACCCCTCCACTTT
>-|TRBV28|TRBJ1-4|-
CATAQVPEKLFF
TGTGCCACCGCCCAAGTTCCTGAAAAACTGTTTTTT
>-|TRBV9|TRBJ2-7|-
CASSVAGQSYEQYF
TGTGCCAGCAGCGTAGCAGGACAGTCCTACGAGCAGTACTTC
>-|TRBV7-9|TRBJ2-1|-
CASSFPVSEQFF
TGTGCCAGCAGCTTCCCGGTATCTGAGCAGTTCTTC
>TRBD2|TRBV11-2|TRBJ2-5|-
CASSDRTSGSRTQYF
TGTGCCAGCAGCGACCGGACTAGCGGGAGTCGTACCCAGTACTTC
>TRBD2|TRBV9|TRBJ2-1|many
CASSERTSGGGEQFF
TGTGCCAGCAGCGAACGGACTAGCGGGGGTGGTGAGCAGTTCTTC
>-|TRBV5-1|TRBJ1-1|-
CASSLEEGSATEAFF
TGCGCCAGCAGCTTGGAAGAGGGGTCGGCCACTGAAGCTTTCTTT
>TRBD2|TRBV7-2|TRBJ2-1|-
CASSLTGTNYNEQFF
TGTGCCAGCAGCTTAACCGGGACTAACTACAATGAGCAGTTCTTC
>TRBD1|TRBV18|TRBJ2-7|few
CASSGTGIYEQYF
TGTGCCAGCTCAGGGACAGGAATCTACGAGCAGTACTTC
>-|TRBV5-1|TRBJ1-1|-
CASSLQAPNTEAFF
TGCGCCAGCAGCCTCCAGGCCCCGAACACTGAAGCTTTCTTT
>-|TRBV7-9|TRBJ1-6|few
CASSLGGATYNSPLHF
TGTGCCAGCAGCTTAGGGGGCGCTACCTATAATTCACCCCTCCACTTT
>-|TRBV7-2|TRBJ1-2|-
CASSLAPSRGVYYGYTF
TGTGCCAGCAGCTTAGCCCCGTCTAGGGGTGTTTACTATGGCTACACCTTC
>-|TRBV11-3|TRBJ2-5|-
CASSSNSGPGETQYF
TGTGCCAGCAGCTCCAACTCGGGTCCTGGGGAGACCCAGTACTTC
>-|TRBV6-5|TRBJ2-7|once
CASSLPETEKYEQYF
TGTGCCAGCAGTTTGCCCGAGACAGAGAAATACGAGCAGTACTTC
>TRBD2|TRBV25-1|TRBJ2-1|-
CASSGSGRTYNEQFF
TGTGCCAGCAGTGGTAGCGGGAGGACCTACAATGAGCAGTTCTTC
>-|TRBV7-9|TRBJ1-2|-
CASGRTANYGYTF
TGTGCCAGCGGACGGACCGCTAACTATGGCTACACCTTC
>TRBD1|TRBV18|TRBJ1-3|-
CASSKTGASSGNTIYF
TGTGCCAGCTCGAAAACAGGGGCCAGCTCTGGAAACACCATATATTTT
>-|TRBV5-4|TRBJ1-5|-
CASSSGDWGNQPQHF
TGTGCCAGCAGCTCCGGGGACTGGGGCAATCAGCCCCAGCATTTT
>TRBD2|TRBV5-1|TRBJ2-3|-
CASSLGLATDTQYF
TGCGCCAGCAGCTTGGGACTAGCGACAGATACGCAGTATTTT
>TRBD1|TRBV28|TRBJ1-4|-
CASSYRGANEKLFF
TGTGCCAGCAGTTACAGGGGAGCTAATGAAAAACTGTTTTTT
>-|TRBV28|TRBJ2-6|-
CASSLSGANVLTF
TGTGCCAGCAGCCTCTCTGGGGCCAACGTCCTGACTTTC